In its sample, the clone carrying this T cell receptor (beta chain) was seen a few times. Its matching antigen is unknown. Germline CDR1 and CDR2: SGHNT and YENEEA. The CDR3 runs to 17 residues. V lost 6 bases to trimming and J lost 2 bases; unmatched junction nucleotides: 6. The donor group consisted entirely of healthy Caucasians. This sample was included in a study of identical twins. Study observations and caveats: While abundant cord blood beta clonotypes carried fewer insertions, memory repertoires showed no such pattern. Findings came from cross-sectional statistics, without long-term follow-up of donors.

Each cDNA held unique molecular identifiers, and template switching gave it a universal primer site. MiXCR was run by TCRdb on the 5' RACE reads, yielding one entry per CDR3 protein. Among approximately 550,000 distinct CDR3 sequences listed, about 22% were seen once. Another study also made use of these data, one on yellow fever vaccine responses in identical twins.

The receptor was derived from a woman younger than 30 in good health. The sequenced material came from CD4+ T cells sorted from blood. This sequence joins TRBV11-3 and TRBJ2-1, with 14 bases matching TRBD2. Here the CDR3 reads CASRGLAGEGTYNEQFF. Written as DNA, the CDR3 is TGTGCCAGCAGGGGACTAGCGGGAGAAGGAACCTACAATGAGCAGTTCTTC.